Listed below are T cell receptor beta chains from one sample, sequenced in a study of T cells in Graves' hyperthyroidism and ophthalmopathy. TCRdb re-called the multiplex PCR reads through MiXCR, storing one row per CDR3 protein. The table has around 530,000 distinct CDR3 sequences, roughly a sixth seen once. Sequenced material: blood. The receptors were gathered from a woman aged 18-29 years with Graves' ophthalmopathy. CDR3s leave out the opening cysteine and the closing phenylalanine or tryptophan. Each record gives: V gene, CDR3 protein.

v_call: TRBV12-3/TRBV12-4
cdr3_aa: ASRLALVAGANEQF

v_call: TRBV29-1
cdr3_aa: SVKLAGGGTDTQY

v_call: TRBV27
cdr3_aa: ASRQNSYEQY

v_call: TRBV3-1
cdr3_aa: ASSQAAVSSYNEQF

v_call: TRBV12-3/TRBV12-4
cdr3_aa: ASSLKPPHQPQH

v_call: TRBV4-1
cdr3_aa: ASSQEGRGPETQY

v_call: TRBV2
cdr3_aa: ASKPVLNSPLR

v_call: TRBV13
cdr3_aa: ASSLRPETQY

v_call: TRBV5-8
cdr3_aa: ASSSGQPNQPQH

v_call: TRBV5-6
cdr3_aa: ASSRRGDELRSPLH

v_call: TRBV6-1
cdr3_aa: ASSSRGKSDTQY